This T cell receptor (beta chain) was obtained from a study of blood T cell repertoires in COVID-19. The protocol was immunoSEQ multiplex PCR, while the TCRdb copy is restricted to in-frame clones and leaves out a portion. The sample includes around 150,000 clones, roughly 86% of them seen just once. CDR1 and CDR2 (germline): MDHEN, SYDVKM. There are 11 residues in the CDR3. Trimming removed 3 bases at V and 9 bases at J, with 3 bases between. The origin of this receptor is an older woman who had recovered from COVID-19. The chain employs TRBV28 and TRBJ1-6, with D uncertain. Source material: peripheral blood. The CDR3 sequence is CASSFGSPLHF. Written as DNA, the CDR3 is TGTGCCAGCAGTTTCGGTTCACCCCTCCACTTT.